The 6 T cell receptor beta chains presented below share a single source sample, sequenced in a study of shared clonotypes between healthy human individuals. Measured with immunoSEQ multiplex PCR; TCRdb has only the in-frame clones, and not every one. Seen here are approximately 2,200,000 clones, about 93% observed once, and the top ten hold more than 1.5%. CD45RO-negative, CCR7-positively selected cells formed the naive CD8 fraction, excluding terminally differentiated effector memory CD45RA+ cells. Material: naive CD8+ T cells from PBMCs. Receptor source: a man between 18 and 35 years old in good health. Some clones in this sample may be carry-over from other donors' samples.

In its sample, this clone was seen once. The rearrangement uses TRBV4-1 and TRBJ2-7; tentatively, D is TRBD1 (6 bases). Trimming pared 3 bases from V and 2 bases from J, leaving 11 bases between. This CDR3 contains 14 residues. Per the germline V gene, CDR1 is MGHRA and CDR2 is YSYEKL. The CDR3 DNA follows: TGCGCCAGCAGCCATTCAGGGGTCACCTACGAGCAGTACTTC. Translating gives CASSHSGVTYEQYF.

The chain recombines TRBV13 with TRBJ2-3; TRBD2 aligns across 8 bases. V was clipped by 1 base and J by 0 bases; unmatched bases: 3. CDR3 length: 16 residues. Germline CDR1 and CDR2: PRHDT and FYEKMQ (reference sequence). CDR3 bases: TGTGCCAGCAGCTTAGTCGCTAGCGGGAGCACAGATACGCAGTATTTT. Its translation is CASSLVASGSTDTQYF.

The chain carries TRBV15 and TRBJ2-7; 9 nucleotides agree with TRBD1. The J segment lost 4 bases and the V segment lost 1 base, leaving 8 bases of the junction unmatched. The CDR3 length is 16 residues. CDR1 is LNHNV, CDR2 YYDKDF, per germline (reference sequence). The CDR3 region has the DNA TGTGCCACCAGCAGAGGGAGGGACAGGGAGTTGTACGAGCAGTACTTC. Its protein is CATSRGRDRELYEQYF.

The genes are TRBV28 and TRBJ1-6; 9 bases align to TRBD1. This CDR3 has 18 residues. V was clipped by 7 bases and J by 4 bases; unmatched bases: 14. The germline V gene has CDR1 MDHEN and CDR2 SYDVKM. The CDR3 bases are TGTGCCAGCATTGGGACAGGGACTGTTCTGGCTTATAATTCACCCCTCCACTTT. This translates into CASIGTGTVLAYNSPLHF.

J is TRBJ2-3 and V is TRBV13, with D perhaps matching TRBD1 or TRBD2 (6 bases each). V gave up 8 bases and J gave up 6 bases, with 18 bases separating them. Germline CDR1 and CDR2: PRHDT and FYEKMQ (reference sequence). The CDR3 runs 14 residues. The CDR3 region has the DNA TGTGCCAGCTTAGAAGGGGGGATCGCGGATACGCAGTATTTT. The encoded protein is CASLEGGIADTQYF.

Here the CDR3 reads CATIGQAVDEQYF. In DNA, the CDR3 is TGTGCCACCATCGGACAGGCGGTAGACGAGCAGTACTTC. This chain uses TRBV19 with TRBJ2-7, with 7 bases aligning to TRBD1. Germline V lookup: CDR1 LNHDA, CDR2 SQIVND (reference sequence). The V and J ends lost 10 bases and 5 bases, in that order; junction bases with no gene match: 11. CDR3 length: 13 amino acids.